This T cell receptor beta chain was recorded in a study of cytomegalovirus exposure and HLA in healthy donors. V lost 5 bases, J lost 0 bases, and 16 bases lay in between. Germline loops: CDR1 GTSNPN, CDR2 SVGIG (reference sequence). This CDR3 has 15 amino acids. Sequencing was performed with immunoSEQ multiplex PCR; in TCRdb, only in-frame clones are kept and a portion is missing. Of about 74,000 clones in the sample, around 94% were seen once. The TCR sequence derives from a woman under 30 in good health and CMV-seropositive. The sample comprised PBMCs. This sequence joins TRBV30 and TRBJ1-2; D is perhaps TRBD1 (6 bases). The CDR3 reads CAWPTGKGANYGYTF. DNA of the CDR3: TGTGCCTGGCCCACAGGGAAAGGGGCTAACTATGGCTACACCTTC.